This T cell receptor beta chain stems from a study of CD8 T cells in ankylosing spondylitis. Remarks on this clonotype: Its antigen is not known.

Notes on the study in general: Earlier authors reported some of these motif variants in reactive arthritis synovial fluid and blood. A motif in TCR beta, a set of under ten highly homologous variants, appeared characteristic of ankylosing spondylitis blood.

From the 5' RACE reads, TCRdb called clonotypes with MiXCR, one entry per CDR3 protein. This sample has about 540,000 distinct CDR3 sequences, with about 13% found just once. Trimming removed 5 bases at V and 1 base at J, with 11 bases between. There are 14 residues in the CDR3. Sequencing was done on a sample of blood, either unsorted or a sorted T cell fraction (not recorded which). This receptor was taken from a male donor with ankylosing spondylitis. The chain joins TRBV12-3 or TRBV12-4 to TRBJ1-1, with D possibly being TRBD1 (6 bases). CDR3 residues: CASSPTGPNTEAFF. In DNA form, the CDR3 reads TGTGCCAGCAGTCCAACAGGGCCGAACACTGAAGCTTTCTTT.